The 31 T cell receptor beta chains presented below share a single source sample, sequenced in a study of CD8 T cells in Susac syndrome. An amount of RNA that ranged from about 0.45 to 1 ug was reverse transcribed with random hexamers. TCRdb called the immunoSEQ multiplex PCR reads again in MiXCR, with one record for every CDR3 protein. The table shows 150,000 to 200,000 distinct CDR3 sequences, with just over 90% occurring only once. The sample consisted of CD4+ T cells from PBMCs. The receptors shown here come from a human donor in good health.

This clonotype was observed once. This chain links TRBV6-6 with TRBJ1-5, with D perhaps TRBD1 (5 bases). The V gene's germline CDR1 is MNHNY and CDR2 SVGAGI (reference sequence). V was cut by 1 base and J by 7 bases, with 5 bases left in between. The CDR3 length is 12 residues. CDR3 loop: CASSYWDQPQHF. The CDR3 DNA follows: TGTGCCAGCAGTTACTGGGACCAGCCCCAGCATTTT.

The chain has TRBV6-6 and TRBJ1-1; D is unresolved. V shed 6 bases and J shed 6 bases, with 8 bases lying between them. This CDR3 comprises 11 residues. The V gene's germline CDR1 is MNHNY and CDR2 SVGAGI (reference sequence). CDR3 sequence: CASSKRAEAFF. For the CDR3, the DNA is TGTGCCAGCAGCAAGCGGGCTGAAGCTTTCTTT.

The rearrangement joins TRBV19 to TRBJ2-1, with unresolved D. Germline loops: CDR1 LNHDA, CDR2 SQIVND (reference sequence). Deletions cut 6 bases from V and 2 bases from J, with 5 bases between. This CDR3 contains 12 residues. The CDR3 loop reads CASREPYNEQFF. The CDR3 region has the DNA TGTGCCAGTAGAGAGCCCTACAATGAGCAGTTCTTC.

This chain links TRBV5-1 with TRBJ1-3; 7 bases agree with TRBD1. The CDR3 consists of 14 residues. Germline V CDR1 and CDR2: SGHRS, YFSETQ. The V and J ends lost 4 bases and 1 base, in that order; junction bases with no gene match: 2. CDR3 nucleotide sequence: TGCGCCAGCAGCGGGGGACAGTCTGGAAACACCATATATTTT. Residues: CASSGGQSGNTIYF.

This chain joins TRBV20-1 and TRBJ1-5, with 8 bases fitting TRBD1. The germline V gene has CDR1 DFQATT and CDR2 SNEGSKA (reference sequence). The CDR3 runs to 16 residues. Trimming cost V 1 base and J 1 base; bases outside gene matches: 6. CDR3 DNA sequence: TGCAGTGCTAGAGGCTTCAGGGGGCCGAGCAATCAGCCCCAGCATTTT. This codes for CSARGFRGPSNQPQHF.

The table lists this clonotype with a count of one. V and J are TRBV18 and TRBJ2-7; tentatively, D is TRBD1 (5 bases). Per the germline V gene, CDR1 is KGHSH and CDR2 is LQKENI. V was cut by 4 bases and J by 4 bases, with 8 bases left in between. The CDR3 consists of 12 residues. As DNA, the CDR3 is TGTGCCAGCTCACGCAGGGAATACGAGCAGTACTTC. It codes for CASSRREYEQYF.

Here the CDR3 DNA reads TGTGCCAGCAGTCGGGCCTATGGCTACACCTTC. Translated, it gives CASSRAYGYTF. This chain uses TRBV12-3 or TRBV12-4 with TRBJ1-2; D is ambiguous. Trimming pared 5 bases from V and 4 bases from J, leaving 5 bases between. This CDR3 contains 11 residues.

The chain has TRBV5-1 and TRBJ1-3; D is ambiguous. The CDR3 covers 14 residues. Germline V CDR1 and CDR2: SGHRS, YFSETQ. With 4 bases removed from V and 4 bases from J, the gap between germline ends came to 12 bases. The CDR3 DNA is TGCGCCAGCAGCCAAGGATCTGGCGGAAACACCATATATTTT. As protein: CASSQGSGGNTIYF. The full variable domain, in which reference TRBV5-1 and TRBJ1-3 provide the parts outside the CDR3, is KAGVTQTPRYLIKTRGQQVTLSCSPISGHRSVSWYQQTPGQGLQFLFEYFSETQRNKGNFPGRFSGRQFSNSRSEMNVSTLELGDSALYLCASSQGSGGNTIYFGEGSWLTVV.

The chain is built from TRBV28 and TRBJ2-1, with 12 bases aligning to TRBD2. This CDR3 is built from 18 residues. The germline V gene encodes CDR1 MDHEN and CDR2 SYDVKM. The V and J ends lost 6 bases and 9 bases, in that order; junction bases with no gene match: 18. CDR3 in DNA: TGTGCCAGCAGGTTAAGTTCAGGACTAGCGGGAAGTATCAGTGAGCAGTTCTTC. Translation: CASRLSSGLAGSISEQFF.

The DNA for the CDR3 is TGTGCCAGCAGGGTTTCCGGGACATCGAACACCGGGGAGCTGTTTTTT. Protein: CASRVSGTSNTGELFF. The chain is built from TRBV6-1 and TRBJ2-2, with D perhaps matching TRBD1 (6 bases). Germline V lookup: CDR1 MNHNS, CDR2 SASEGT. V shed 6 bases and J shed 0 bases, with 14 bases lying between them. The CDR3 spans 16 residues.

The rearrangement joins TRBV6-5 to TRBJ1-2; TRBD1 might be the D (5 bases). CDR1 MNHEY and CDR2 SVGAGI come from the germline V gene. V gave up 2 bases and J gave up 8 bases, with 12 bases separating them. The CDR3 length is 13 residues. The CDR3 reads CASSYGSGLGYTF. The CDR3 coding sequence is TGTGCCAGCAGTTACGGTTCAGGGCTCGGCTACACCTTC.

The chain uses TRBV19 and TRBJ1-5, with a weak D call TRBD1 (5 bases). CDR1 and CDR2 from the germline V gene are LNHDA and SQIVND (reference sequence). This CDR3 spans 14 amino acids. The V end lost 3 bases, the J end lost 2 bases, and 8 bases lay between the germline ends. CDR3 nucleotide sequence: TGTGCCAGTAGTATCCGGGACGGCAATCAGCCCCAGCATTTT. This translates into CASSIRDGNQPQHF.

The V and J genes are TRBV5-1 and TRBJ1-5; 7 nucleotides agree with TRBD1. V lost 4 bases, J lost 5 bases, and 6 bases stayed unmatched. Germline CDR1 reads SGHRS; CDR2 reads YFSETQ. This CDR3 comprises 14 residues. CDR3 region: CASSTGTDDQPQHF. Here the CDR3 DNA reads TGCGCCAGCAGCACCGGGACAGATGATCAGCCCCAGCATTTT.

This chain links TRBV6-2 or TRBV6-3 with TRBJ1-1; tentative D call: TRBD1 (6 bases). The CDR3 contains 14 residues. Between the trimmed V and J ends, which lost 5 bases and 7 bases, there was a span of 17 bases. The V gene's germline CDR1 is MNHEY and CDR2 SVGEGT. In nucleotides, the CDR3 is TGTGCCAGCAGTGACGACAGGCGGTTCCTTGAAGCTTTCTTT. Its translation is CASSDDRRFLEAFF.

V gene TRBV5-4 combines with J gene TRBJ2-6, with D unresolved. Trimming left V 1 base short and J 0 bases short, with 8 bases between. The CDR3 runs 16 residues. Looked up from germline, CDR1 is SGHNT and CDR2 is YYREEE (reference sequence). The CDR3: CASSLQRSSGANVLTF. In DNA, the CDR3 is TGTGCCAGCAGCTTGCAGCGTTCCTCTGGGGCCAACGTCCTGACTTTC.

This chain connects TRBV5-1 to TRBJ2-4, with TRBD2 as a possible D gene (5 bases). V lost 0 bases, J lost 8 bases, and 12 bases lay in between. Germline CDR1 is SGHRS and CDR2 is YFSETQ. This CDR3 has 14 residues. The CDR3 DNA reads as TGCGCCAGCAGCTTGGCTCGGGATGAGGACATTCAGTACTTC. Its protein product is CASSLARDEDIQYF.

This chain links TRBV24-1 with TRBJ2-5, with D hard to call. The CDR3 totals 15 residues. Germline CDR1 and CDR2: KGHDR and SFDVKD. Trimming took 2 bases from V and 2 from J, leaving 11 bases between them. This chain's CDR3 is CATSDYVATQETQYF. The CDR3 coding sequence is TGTGCCACCAGTGATTATGTTGCTACACAAGAGACCCAGTACTTC.

The chain couples TRBV19 to TRBJ2-1, with 11 bases aligning to TRBD2. The CDR3 length is 16 residues. In germline, CDR1 is LNHDA, CDR2 SQIVND (reference sequence). The V and J ends lost 10 bases and 3 bases, in that order; junction bases with no gene match: 11. The CDR3 here is CATLPEGLADYNEQFF. The CDR3 DNA reads as TGTGCCACCTTACCCGAGGGACTAGCGGACTACAATGAGCAGTTCTTC.

Notes on this clonotype: A read error may produce the germline difference seen at one junction end. V usage is TRBV7-7 and J usage is TRBJ2-6; the D gene is possibly TRBD1 (6 bases). Germline V gene lookup returns CDR1 SSHAT and CDR2 FNYEAQ (reference sequence). The CDR3 extends over 18 amino acids. The DNA of the CDR3 is TGTGCTAGCAGCTTACAGGGACATGGGGCCTCTGGGGCCAACGTCCTGACTTTC. Protein: CASSLQGHGASGANVLTF. Supplemented by reference TRBV7-7 and TRBJ2-6, the full variable domain reads GAGVSQSPRYKVTKRGQDVTLRCDPISSHATLYWYQQALGQGPEFLTYFNYEAQPDKSGLPSDRFSAERPEGSISTLTIQRTEQRDSAMYRCASSLQGHGASGANVLTFGAGSRLTVL.

This rearrangement joins TRBV28 to TRBJ1-6; 7 bases are a match to TRBD1. V lost 7 bases, J lost 10 bases, and 7 bases stayed unmatched. The CDR3 covers 13 residues. The germline V gene has CDR1 MDHEN and CDR2 SYDVKM. The CDR3 coding sequence is TGTGCCAGCATCTCAGGGGGGCAATCACCCCTCCACTTT. This encodes CASISGGQSPLHF.

V is TRBV7-8 and J is TRBJ2-7; D is perhaps TRBD2 (6 bases). The germline V gene has CDR1 SGHVS and CDR2 FQNEAQ. V gave up 5 bases and J gave up 2 bases, with 13 bases separating them. This CDR3 has 14 amino acids. The DNA of the CDR3 is TGTGCCAGCAGCCGCGGGACGGGCACCTACGAGCAGTACTTC. This gives the protein CASSRGTGTYEQYF.

The chain uses TRBV6-6 and TRBJ1-3, with 8 bases that match TRBD1. The V gene end was trimmed by 5 bases and the J gene end by 2 bases; junction bases not matched to a gene: 5. Germline assignment: CDR1 MNHNY and CDR2 SVGAGI (reference sequence). This CDR3 has 15 residues. The CDR3 loop reads CASSPTRGPGNTIYF. The CDR3 nucleotides are TGTGCCAGCAGTCCAACCAGGGGGCCTGGAAACACCATATATTTT.

This rearrangement joins TRBV7-2 to TRBJ1-1, with D maybe TRBD1 (5 bases). The CDR3 totals 14 residues. Deletions cut 1 base from V and 5 bases from J, with 11 bases between. Germline V CDR1 and CDR2: SGHTA, FQGNSA. This CDR3 is CASSLGFGQTEAFF. CDR3 in DNA: TGTGCCAGCAGCTTAGGATTCGGACAAACTGAAGCTTTCTTT.

V gene TRBV5-4 combines with J gene TRBJ2-5; 7 nucleotides align to TRBD2. The CDR3 length is 15 residues. J was trimmed by 1 base and V by 4 bases; bases with no gene match: 7. Germline V lookup: CDR1 SGHNT, CDR2 YYREEE (reference sequence). The DNA for the CDR3 is TGTGCCAGCAGCCCGGGAGGTATCTCCCAAGAGACCCAGTACTTC. It encodes CASSPGGISQETQYF.

The chain combines TRBV29-1 with TRBJ2-1; TRBD2 might be the D (5 bases). V gave up 7 bases and J gave up 8 bases, with 21 bases separating them. The CDR3 is 14 residues long. Germline CDR1 is SQVTM and CDR2 is ANQGSEA. In DNA, the CDR3 is TGCAGCGGCTATAGCCCTACGGGAATGGATGAGCAGTTCTTC. Translated, it gives CSGYSPTGMDEQFF.

This clonotype was observed a few times. This chain connects TRBV28 to TRBJ2-3; D call uncertain. This CDR3 has 12 amino acids. Trimming removed 1 base from V and 5 bases from J, with 4 bases in between. The V gene's germline CDR1 is MDHEN and CDR2 SYDVKM. Here the CDR3 DNA reads TGTGCCAGCAGTTTATTGAGAGATACGCAGTATTTT. Its translation is CASSLLRDTQYF.

This chain uses TRBV24-1 with TRBJ2-5; D gene ambiguous. V was pared by 3 bases and J by 2 bases, with 6 bases between. The CDR3 consists of 13 residues. Germline assignment: CDR1 KGHDR and CDR2 SFDVKD. Written as DNA, the CDR3 is TGTGCCACCAGTGATGGACCACAAGAGACCCAGTACTTC. This sequence encodes CATSDGPQETQYF.

V and J are TRBV7-9 and TRBJ2-2; no firm D call. The CDR3 is made up of 14 amino acids. Germline loops: CDR1 SEHNR, CDR2 FQNEAQ (reference sequence). V was shortened by 1 base and J by 7 bases, with 10 bases between the two germline ends. CDR3 in DNA: TGTGCCAGCAGCTTAGATGTGGCGATCGGGGAGCTGTTTTTT. Its protein product is CASSLDVAIGELFF.

This rearrangement joins TRBV4-3 to TRBJ2-2; D gene ambiguous. Trimming removed 10 bases from V and 0 bases from J, with 12 bases in between. The V gene's germline CDR1 is LGHNA and CDR2 YSLEER. This CDR3 contains 14 residues. The CDR3, as DNA: TGCGCCACCTCACGGACGGCGAACACCGGGGAGCTGTTTTTT. As protein: CATSRTANTGELFF.

This clonotype was picked up one time. For the CDR3, the DNA is TGCAGTGCTAGAGGGGAGGGGGGAAGGCTCGAGCAGTACTTC. This gives the protein CSARGEGGRLEQYF. The chain couples TRBV20-1 to TRBJ2-7; TRBD2 might be the D (7 bases). The CDR3 length is 14 residues. CDR1 and CDR2 from the germline V gene are DFQATT and SNEGSKA (reference sequence). The V end was cut by 1 base, the J end by 6 bases, with 16 bases between.

The J gene is TRBJ2-1, the V gene TRBV2; no clear D. Per the germline V gene, CDR1 is SNHLY and CDR2 is FYNNEI. The CDR3 extends over 13 amino acids. V was shortened by 2 bases and J by 9 bases, with 11 bases between the two germline ends. CDR3 in DNA: TGTGCCAGCAGTGAACAATCGCATGCTGAGCAGTTCTTC. Encoded protein: CASSEQSHAEQFF.